This TCR beta chain emerged from a study of T-cell memory formation after mild COVID-19. About the study: Largely donor-specific sequence clusters came from two donors.

TCR alpha and TCR beta cDNA libraries carrying sample barcodes and UMIs were produced by 5'RACE using constant-segment primers. TCRdb re-derived calls from the 5' RACE reads in MiXCR, one entry per CDR3 protein. The sample consists of 150,000 to 200,000 distinct CDR3 sequences, 9.5% to 13% of them appearing once. Broader study findings: Clones contracting across day 15 to 85 had a balanced CD4/CD8 profile; later expanding clones leaned CD4+. In pre-infection memory, a portion of responding clones appeared, which suggested that cross-reactive memory joined.

A word on this clonotype: Its antigen is not identified.

CDR1 and CDR2 from the germline V gene are MNHEY and SVGAGI. The CDR3 has 16 amino acids. Unmatched junction bases numbered 14, after V lost 6 bases and J lost 6 bases. V usage is TRBV6-5 and J usage is TRBJ1-5, with TRBD1 matching over 7 bases. This sequence originates from a man aged 18 to 30 who had mild COVID-19 (a few samples of this study predate the infection). Cell type and time point are not known. Sequencing used PBMCs or a T cell subset sorted from them (not recorded which). The CDR3 region is CASSRQGTHRGQPQHF. In DNA form, the CDR3 reads TGTGCCAGCAGCCGACAGGGTACTCACAGGGGTCAGCCCCAGCATTTT.